One T cell receptor beta chain is described in this entry. The antigen is undetermined. These data are taken from a study of cytomegalovirus exposure and HLA in healthy donors. The study's findings and limits: Across donors, most TCRs were seen rarely, yet some public ones were widespread. As a later analysis revealed, the rate of TCR association differed by HLA locus, with DRB1 most and HLA-C fewest.

The primer mix had 60 Vbeta and 13 Jbeta primers. Sequencing used immunoSEQ multiplex PCR; TCRdb keeps in-frame clones, though not all of them. The top ten hold 2% to 3% of the sample, which has some 150,000 clones, 50% to 75% seen once. The CDR3 is 17 residues long. V dropped 3 bases and J dropped 2; count of bases not matched to a gene: 7. CDR1 and CDR2 (germline): MNHEY, SMNVEV (reference sequence). The TCR was taken from a woman in her thirties or forties in good health and CMV-seronegative. The specimen was PBMCs. This chain uses TRBV27 with TRBJ2-6; 7 bases match TRBD1. As DNA, the CDR3 is TGTGCCAGCAGTTTTAGGGGGCCCGGCGCTGGGGCCAACGTCCTGACTTTC. This translates into CASSFRGPGAGANVLTF.